These T cell receptor beta chains were read from a single sample in a study of OX40 agonist ivuxolimab in advanced cancers. Generated by immunoSEQ multiplex PCR, the TCRdb table keeps only in-frame clones and is missing some. Found here are roughly 16,000 clones, 87% of them singletons; the top ten hold 25%. Sequencing was performed on CD4+ or CD8+ T cells sorted from blood, taken in a trial of the OX40 agonist ivuxolimab. The receptors shown here come from an adult with an advanced solid tumor such as melanoma, head and neck, liver or kidney cancer. Both conserved end residues are part of each CDR3. The D gene is left open where the match is weak. A row's size may be missing; if present it is once, few, many or a size class.

v_gene,j_gene,d_gene,abundance,CDR3nt,CDR3aa
TRBV5-5,TRBJ1-2,TRBD1,-,TGTGCCAGCACCCCGACAGGGGGTGAGTATGGCTACACCTTC,CASTPTGGEYGYTF
TRBV7-6,TRBJ2-5,-,-,TGTGCCAGCAGCTCGATGGGGGGTGGGAAAGAGACCCAGTACTTC,CASSSMGGGKETQYF
TRBV5-1,TRBJ2-5,-,-,TGCGCCAGCACCCAACTTTACACGGTCCACCAAGAGACCCAGTACTTC,CASTQLYTVHQETQYF
TRBV5-8,TRBJ1-1,-,-,TGTGCCAGCAGCTTCCTCCCCGCCGTCTACACTGAAGCTTTCTTT,CASSFLPAVYTEAFF
TRBV29-1,TRBJ1-4,-,-,TGCAGCGTTCAACAGCTGGGAAAACTGTTTTTT,CSVQQLGKLFF
TRBV19,TRBJ1-5,-,-,TGTGCCAGTAGTATTTGGTTGGGCCCAGATCAGCCCCAGCATTTT,CASSIWLGPDQPQHF
TRBV5-1,TRBJ2-7,TRBD1,-,TGCGCCAGCAGCCTCGGACAGGGGCCCTACGAGCAGTACTTC,CASSLGQGPYEQYF
TRBV5-1,TRBJ2-7,-,-,TGCGCCAGCACAGGTACCACCCCGGCGTCCTACGAGCAGTACTTC,CASTGTTPASYEQYF
TRBV6-1,TRBJ1-1,TRBD1,-,TGTGCCAGCAGGGATGGACAGGTAGTCACTGAAGCTTTCTTT,CASRDGQVVTEAFF
TRBV29-1,TRBJ2-5,-,-,TGCAGCGTTGGTCGGGCCCCCCAGTACTTC,CSVGRAPQYF
TRBV30,TRBJ2-3,TRBD2,-,TGTGCCTGGAGCGCCGGGACTAGTTATGCAGATACGCAGTATTTT,CAWSAGTSYADTQYF
TRBV4-1,TRBJ2-3,-,-,TGCGCCAGCAGGCCAGGGGTTTACGATACGCAGTATTTT,CASRPGVYDTQYF
TRBV10-3,TRBJ1-2,TRBD1,-,TGTGCCATCAGTGTAGGAAGGGGGCCTAACTATGGCTACACCTTC,CAISVGRGPNYGYTF
TRBV4-2,TRBJ2-1,TRBD2,-,TGTGCCAGCAGCCAAGAAGCAGCGGGGGGATACAATGAGCAGTTCTTC,CASSQEAAGGYNEQFF
TRBV4-1,TRBJ1-1,TRBD1,once,TGCGCCAGCAGCCAAGATCCCAGACAGGGGGCCGGGAACACTGAAGCTTTCTTT,CASSQDPRQGAGNTEAFF
TRBV5-1,TRBJ2-7,TRBD2,-,TGCGCCAGCAGCCCAAGTCAACTAGCGGGGAGGCCCTACGAGCAGTACTTC,CASSPSQLAGRPYEQYF
TRBV7-7,TRBJ2-1,TRBD2,once,TGTGCCAGCAGCTTGCCCACTAGCGGGGGGCCCCGCGTAGGGTACAATGAGCAGTTCTTC,CASSLPTSGGPRVGYNEQFF
TRBV6-1,TRBJ2-7,TRBD1,-,TGTGCCAGCCTTGTGGGGGGACAGGGATACTTC,CASLVGGQGYF
TRBV6-1,TRBJ2-7,-,-,TGTGCCAGCAGTTCCTTAGTAGGCTACGAGCAGTACTTC,CASSSLVGYEQYF
TRBV10-2,TRBJ1-1,-,-,TGCGCCAGCCGGTGGGCGGCGAACACTGAAGCTTTCTTT,CASRWAANTEAFF
TRBV5-5,TRBJ1-1,-,-,TGTGCCAGCAGCTTGGACAGCGAAAACATGAACACTGAAGCTTTCTTT,CASSLDSENMNTEAFF
TRBV18,TRBJ1-1,TRBD1,-,TGTGCCAGCTCACCACAAAGGATCCGGGACAGGAACACTGAAGCTTTCTTT,CASSPQRIRDRNTEAFF
TRBV5-6,TRBJ2-1,TRBD2,-,TGTGCCAGCAGCCAAGGACTAGCGGGGGGAAATGAGCAGTTCTTC,CASSQGLAGGNEQFF
TRBV12-5,TRBJ2-1,-,-,TGTGCTAGTGGTATCGATCCCTTTATCCCCCCTGAGCAGTTCTTC,CASGIDPFIPPEQFF
TRBV5-6,TRBJ2-1,-,-,TGTGCCAGCACCTTCGGTTTGGGGGGCAATGAGCAGTTCTTC,CASTFGLGGNEQFF
TRBV5-6,TRBJ1-2,TRBD1,-,TGTGCCAGCAGCTTTGGGACAGGAGACTATGGCTACACCTTC,CASSFGTGDYGYTF
TRBV5-1,TRBJ2-4,-,-,TGCGCCAGCAGCTTGAACCGGGGGGCCCAAGCCAAAAACATTCAGTACTTC,CASSLNRGAQAKNIQYF
TRBV7-9,TRBJ1-2,-,few,TGTGCCAACGTAGAACCTGGGGACTATGGCTACACCTTC,CANVEPGDYGYTF
TRBV11-3,TRBJ2-2,TRBD1,-,TGTGCCAGCAGAGCGGGACAGGGGGAGTTTCTAGGGGAGCTGTTTTTT,CASRAGQGEFLGELFF
TRBV4-1,TRBJ1-2,-,-,TGCGCCAGCAGCCAAGGGGGTTGGGACGGCTATGGCTACACCTTC,CASSQGGWDGYGYTF
TRBV27,TRBJ2-1,-,-,TGTGCCAGCGGTACTTTCGGGGGCAATGAGCAGTTCTTC,CASGTFGGNEQFF
TRBV6-5,TRBJ2-1,TRBD2,-,TGTGCCAGCAGTTACTCGAGCGGGGGTGAGCAGTTCTTC,CASSYSSGGEQFF
TRBV7-2,TRBJ1-5,TRBD1,-,TGTGCCAGCAGCCCGACCGGGACAGGGGGATATCAGCCCCAGCATTTT,CASSPTGTGGYQPQHF
TRBV29-1,TRBJ2-7,-,-,TGCAGCGTTGAAGGGCAGAGCTCCTACGAGCAGTACTTC,CSVEGQSSYEQYF
TRBV5-5,TRBJ1-1,-,once,TGTGCCAGCAGCTCCCAACCTGGGGCGGTGAACACTGAAGCTTTCTTT,CASSSQPGAVNTEAFF
TRBV6-5,TRBJ2-5,TRBD2,-,TGTGCCAGCAGTTACCTAGCGGGGCGACAAGAGACCCAGTACTTC,CASSYLAGRQETQYF
TRBV10-1,TRBJ1-1,-,few,TGCGCCAGCAGTAGGGGACGGAACTTCATGAACACTGAAGCTTTCTTT,CASSRGRNFMNTEAFF
TRBV6-5,TRBJ2-7,-,-,TGTGCCAGCAGTTACCAGTACGAGCAGTACTTC,CASSYQYEQYF
TRBV9,TRBJ2-2,-,-,TGTGCCAGCAGCGTATCCGTGGGGGGGAACACCGGGGAGCTGTTTTTT,CASSVSVGGNTGELFF
TRBV11-3,TRBJ2-1,TRBD1,-,TGTGCCAGCAGCCATCGACAGGGAAGGTACAATGAGCAGTTCTTC,CASSHRQGRYNEQFF
TRBV9,TRBJ1-6,-,-,TGTGCCAGCAGCGCAGACAGATACTATAATTCACCCCTCCACTTT,CASSADRYYNSPLHF
TRBV19,TRBJ2-2,-,-,TGTGCCACCGCCTGGGACACAACCGGGGAGCTGTTTTTT,CATAWDTTGELFF
TRBV13,TRBJ2-7,-,-,TGTGCCAGCAGCTTAGAGGACAGAACCTACGAGCAGTACTTC,CASSLEDRTYEQYF
TRBV6-1,TRBJ1-1,TRBD1,-,TGTGCCAGCAGTGAATATTGGACAGGGTACACTGAAGCTTTCTTT,CASSEYWTGYTEAFF